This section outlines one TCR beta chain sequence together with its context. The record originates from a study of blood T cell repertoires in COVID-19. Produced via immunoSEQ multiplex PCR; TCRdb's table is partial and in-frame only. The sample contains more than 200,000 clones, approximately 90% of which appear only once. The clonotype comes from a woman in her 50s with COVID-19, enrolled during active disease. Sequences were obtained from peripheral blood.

CDR3 region: CASSTRQGPNNEQFF. The CDR3 bases are TGTGCCAGCAGCACCCGACAGGGGCCGAACAATGAGCAGTTCTTC. The chain links TRBV5-4 to TRBJ2-1, with TRBD1 matching over 8 bases. The CDR3 covers 15 residues. Trimming cost V 4 bases and J 5 bases; bases outside gene matches: 8. CDR1 and CDR2 from the germline V gene are SGHNT and YYREEE (reference sequence).